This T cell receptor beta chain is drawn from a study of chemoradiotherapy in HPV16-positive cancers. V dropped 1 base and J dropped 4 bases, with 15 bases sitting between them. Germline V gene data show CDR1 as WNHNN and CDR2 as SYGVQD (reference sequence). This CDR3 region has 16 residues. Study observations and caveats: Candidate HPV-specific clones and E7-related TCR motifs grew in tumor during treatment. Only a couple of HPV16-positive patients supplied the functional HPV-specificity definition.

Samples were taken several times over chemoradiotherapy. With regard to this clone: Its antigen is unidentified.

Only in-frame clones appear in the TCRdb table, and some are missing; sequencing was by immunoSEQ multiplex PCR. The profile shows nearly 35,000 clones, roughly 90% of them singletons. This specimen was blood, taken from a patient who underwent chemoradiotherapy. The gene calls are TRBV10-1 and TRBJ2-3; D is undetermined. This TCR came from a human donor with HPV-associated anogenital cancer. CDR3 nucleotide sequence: TGCGCCAGCAGTGAGTGGGCTAGTCGTCAATCAGATACGCAGTATTTT. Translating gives CASSEWASRQSDTQYF.